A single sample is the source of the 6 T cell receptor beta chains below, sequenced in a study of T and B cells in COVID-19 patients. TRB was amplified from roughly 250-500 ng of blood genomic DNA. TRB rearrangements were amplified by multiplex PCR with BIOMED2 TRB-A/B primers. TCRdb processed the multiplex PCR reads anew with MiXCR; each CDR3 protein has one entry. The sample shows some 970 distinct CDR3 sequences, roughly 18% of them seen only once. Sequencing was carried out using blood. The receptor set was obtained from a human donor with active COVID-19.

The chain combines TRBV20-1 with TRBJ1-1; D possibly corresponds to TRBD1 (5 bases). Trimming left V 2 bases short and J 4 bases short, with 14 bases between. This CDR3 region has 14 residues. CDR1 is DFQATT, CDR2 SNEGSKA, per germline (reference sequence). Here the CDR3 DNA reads TGCAGTGCTAGAAAGGGGTCAGCAAGCACTGAAGCTTTCTTT. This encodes CSARKGSASTEAFF.

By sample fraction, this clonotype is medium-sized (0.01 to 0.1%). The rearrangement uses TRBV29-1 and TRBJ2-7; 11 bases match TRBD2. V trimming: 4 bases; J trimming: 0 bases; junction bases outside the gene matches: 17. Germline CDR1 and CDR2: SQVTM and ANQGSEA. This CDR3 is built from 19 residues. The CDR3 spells CSVVVRGLADFRTSYEQYF. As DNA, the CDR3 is TGCAGCGTTGTGGTCCGGGGACTAGCGGATTTTAGAACCTCCTACGAGCAGTACTTC.

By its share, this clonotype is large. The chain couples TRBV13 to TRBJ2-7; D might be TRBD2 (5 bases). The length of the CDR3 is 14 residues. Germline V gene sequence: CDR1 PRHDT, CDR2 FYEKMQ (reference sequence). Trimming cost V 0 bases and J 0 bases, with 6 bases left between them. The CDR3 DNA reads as TGTGCCAGCAGCTTAGGGGAGGTCTCCTACGAGCAGTACTTC. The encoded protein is CASSLGEVSYEQYF. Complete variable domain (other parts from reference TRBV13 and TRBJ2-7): AAGVIQSPRHLIKEKRETATLKCYPIPRHDTVYWYQQGPGQDPQFLISFYEKMQSDKGSIPDRFSAQQFSDYHSELNMSSLELGDSALYFCASSLGEVSYEQYFGPGTRLTVT.

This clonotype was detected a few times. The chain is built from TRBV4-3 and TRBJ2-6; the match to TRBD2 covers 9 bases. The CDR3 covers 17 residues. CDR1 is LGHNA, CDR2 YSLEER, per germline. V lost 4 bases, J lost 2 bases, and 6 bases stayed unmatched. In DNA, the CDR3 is TGCGCCAGCAGCCTCGGGACTAGCTCTGCTGGGGCCAACGTCCTGACTTTC. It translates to CASSLGTSSAGANVLTF.

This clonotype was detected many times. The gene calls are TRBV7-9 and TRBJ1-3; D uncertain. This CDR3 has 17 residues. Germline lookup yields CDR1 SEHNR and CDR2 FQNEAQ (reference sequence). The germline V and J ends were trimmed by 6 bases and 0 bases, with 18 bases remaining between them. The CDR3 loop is CASSPIRVPVSGNTIYF. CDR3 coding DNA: TGTGCCAGCAGTCCAATACGCGTGCCAGTCTCTGGAAACACCATATATTTT.

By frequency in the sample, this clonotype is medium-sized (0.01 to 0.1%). The chain's CDR3 is CSARGPGAFTDTQYF. The CDR3 DNA follows: TGCAGTGCTAGAGGGCCAGGGGCCTTCACAGATACGCAGTATTTT. V gene TRBV20-1 combines with J gene TRBJ2-3; D might be TRBD1 (6 bases). The CDR3 covers 15 residues. Between the trimmed V and J ends, which lost 1 base and 2 bases, there was a span of 13 bases. Germline V gene lookup returns CDR1 DFQATT and CDR2 SNEGSKA (reference sequence).